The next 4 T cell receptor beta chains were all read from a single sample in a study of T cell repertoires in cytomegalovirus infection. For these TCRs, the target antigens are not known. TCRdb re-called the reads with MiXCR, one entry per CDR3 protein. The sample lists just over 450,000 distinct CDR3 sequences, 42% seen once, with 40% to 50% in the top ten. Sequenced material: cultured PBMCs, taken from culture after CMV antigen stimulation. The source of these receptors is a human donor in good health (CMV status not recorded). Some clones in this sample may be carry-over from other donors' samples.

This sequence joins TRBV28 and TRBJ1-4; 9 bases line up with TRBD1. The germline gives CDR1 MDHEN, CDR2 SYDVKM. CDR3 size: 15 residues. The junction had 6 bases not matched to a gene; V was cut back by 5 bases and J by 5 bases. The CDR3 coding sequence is TGTGCCAGCAGTACCCAAGGGACAGGGAATGAAAAACTGTTTTTT. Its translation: CASSTQGTGNEKLFF.

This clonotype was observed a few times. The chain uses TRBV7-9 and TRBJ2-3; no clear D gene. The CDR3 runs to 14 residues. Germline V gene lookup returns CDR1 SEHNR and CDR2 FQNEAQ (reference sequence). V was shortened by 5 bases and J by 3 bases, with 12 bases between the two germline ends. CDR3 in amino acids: CASSPDLSTDTQYF. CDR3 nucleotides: TGTGCCAGCAGCCCGGACCTCTCGACAGATACGCAGTATTTT.

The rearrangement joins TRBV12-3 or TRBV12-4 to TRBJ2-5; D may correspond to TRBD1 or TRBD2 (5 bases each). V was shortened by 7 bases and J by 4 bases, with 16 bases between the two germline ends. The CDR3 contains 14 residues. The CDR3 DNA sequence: TGTGCCAGCACCCCCGGGGCGCGAGCAGAGACCCAGTACTTC. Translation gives CASTPGARAETQYF.

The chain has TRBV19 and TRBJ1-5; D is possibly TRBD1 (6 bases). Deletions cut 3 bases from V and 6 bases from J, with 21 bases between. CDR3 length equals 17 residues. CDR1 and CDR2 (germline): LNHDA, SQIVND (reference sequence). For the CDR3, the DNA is TGTGCCAGTAGTATGTGGGGGATACAGGGCACAGGTCAGCCCCAGCATTTT. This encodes CASSMWGIQGTGQPQHF.